This T cell receptor beta chain appears in the sequencing data of a study of CXCR3-negative and CXCR3-positive naive CD8 T cells (dated by TCRdb to 2018 to 2020). Notes on the research overall: In total, about 135 million TRB reads were obtained, corresponding to roughly 1.5 +/- 0.3 million reads per library. Diversity and physicochemical repertoire analyses were performed on about ten donors pooled from two independent experiments. Naive subsets from a handful of donors and memory cells from 3 donors were included in the TRBV-TRBJ cluster analysis.

General study outcomes and caveats: Both naive subsets had comparably high repertoire diversity, while memory CD8+ T cells had much lower repertoire diversity. Freshly isolated PBMCs were used for most assays because CXCR3 expression partially decreased after cryopreservation. Because surface CD5, which has been linked to self-reactivity in mice, was comparable between naive subsets, TCR interaction strength was also inferred from TRB CDR3 physicochemical properties. Compared with CXCR3-negative naive cells, CXCR3-positive naive cells had TRB CDR3s with higher hydrophobicity (lower Kidera factor 4), lower energy, and higher strength and volume indices. Similar TRBV-TRBJ usage was shown by naive CXCR3-negative and CXCR3-positive cells from the same donor, whereas distinct patterns were shown by memory cells.

A word on this clonotype: The specificity of this receptor is unknown.

Reading from cysteine to phenylalanine, the CDR3 counts 15 amino acids. The protein alone is recorded here. Sequences SGHDN (CDR1) and FVKESK (CDR2) are obtained from the germline V gene. For each CD8+ T cell subset, flow sorting was done in triplicate, and 300,000 or so cells per subset went directly into RLT lysis buffer. Naive CD8+ T cells were defined stringently as CD45RO-CCR7+CD27+CD95- to exclude memory contaminants. Using standard density gradient centrifugation, peripheral blood mononuclear cells were isolated from buffy coats. Naive CXCR3-negative and CXCR3-positive CD8+ T cells were flow-sorted using a FACSAria III. Total RNA was extracted from sorted cells using an RNeasy Mini Kit. Instrument used: NextSeq 550. The Human TCR Profiling Kit (MiLaboratory) was used to prepare UMI-labeled 5' RACE TRB cDNA libraries. The full amount of extracted RNA was used for cDNA synthesis, and the full amount of resulting cDNA was used for PCR amplification. Libraries were prepared in parallel with an identical number of PCR cycles. The authors' pipeline ran thus. About 54,000 +/- 9,700 unique UMI-labeled TRB cDNA molecules per library were extracted with MIGEC and MiXCR, with at least two reads per UMI required. Each library averaged about 38,000 +/- 11,000 functional in-frame TRB CDR3 nucleotide clonotypes without stop codons. Diversity metrics, including normalized Shannon-Wiener and Chao1, were computed in VDJtools after downsampling to 5000 UMI-labeled TRB molecules per sample. VDJtools computed clonotype-size-weighted physicochemical properties of the central five CDR3 residues: interaction energy, strength, volume and Kidera factor 4. With the reads reprocessed by TCRdb, a single entry stands for each CDR3 protein sequence and no DNA is reported. The V and J calls follow TCRdb's processing rather than the paper's. The record for this sample contains some 100,000 distinct CDR3 sequences. The ten most abundant clones make up about 0.35% of the sample.

Material: naive CXCR3+ CD8+ T cells from blood. The sample's cell subset or site label, decoded: CD45RO-CCR7+CD27+CD95- naive CD8+ T cells expressing CXCR3 (TNR3+). This chain is built from TRBV14 and TRBJ2-3; TCRdb returns TRBD2, unconfirmable since there is no DNA. The TCR comes from a human donor in good health. Some clones in this sample may be carry-over from other donors' samples. This receptor carries the CDR3 CASSPSGSGKDTQYF.